What follows describes a single T cell receptor beta chain. Its matching antigen is unknown. Germline V CDR1 and CDR2: SGHRS, YFSETQ. V was clipped by 5 bases and J by 3 bases, with 12 bases between them. The CDR3 runs 14 residues. These data are taken from a study of T cell responses to AZD1222 COVID-19 vaccine. Study-level findings and limits: Sampled repertoires all dated from after the peak T cell response. At 160-218 and 743-854, vaccine-associated CD4 TCRs were dominant, and they spanned spike.

This table comes from immunoSEQ multiplex PCR, and its TCRdb copy is limited to in-frame clones, with some not included. The sample has around 200,000 clones, 80% to 95% seen once. The sample was peripheral blood, taken 28 days after the second dose of the MenACWY control vaccine. This sequence originates from an adult who received the MenACWY meningococcal vaccine as a control. The V gene is TRBV5-1, the J gene TRBJ2-1; D gene ambiguous. CDR3 protein: CASSREMGYNEQFF. The CDR3 DNA reads TGCGCCAGCAGTCGCGAGATGGGCTACAATGAGCAGTTCTTC.